The 3 T cell receptor beta chains below all came from one sample that was sequenced in a study of T cells in narcolepsy. TCRdb's table, derived via immunoSEQ multiplex PCR, lists solely in-frame clones and lacks some. The data show approximately 38,000 clones, with 87% seen just once and approximately 0.8% held by the top ten. The sequencing input was CD45RA- memory CD4+ T cells from PBMCs. The source of these receptors is a human donor with narcolepsy.

In its sample, this clone was seen once. The chain's CDR3 is CASSLGQGFQPQHF. CDR3 coding DNA: TGTGCCAGCAGCTTGGGACAGGGGTTTCAGCCCCAGCATTTT. V usage is TRBV5-8 and J usage is TRBJ1-5; 8 bases are a match to TRBD1. The CDR3 has 14 residues. The V gene end was trimmed by 0 bases and the J gene end by 6 bases; junction bases not matched to a gene: 2. CDR1 is SGHTS and CDR2 is YDEGEE in the germline V gene.

The rearrangement joins TRBV6-6 to TRBJ1-2; possible D gene TRBD1, 5 bases. V was shortened by 6 bases and J by 4 bases, with 15 bases between the two germline ends. CDR3 size: 14 residues. CDR1 MNHNY and CDR2 SVGAGI come from the germline V gene (reference sequence). The CDR3 region has the DNA TGTGCCAGCAGCCGGGACCCCAAGGCCTATGGCTACACCTTC. It translates to CASSRDPKAYGYTF.

This chain uses TRBV19 with TRBJ2-2; D gene unclear. V was pared by 4 bases and J by 4 bases, with 10 bases between. Germline V gives CDR1 LNHDA, CDR2 SQIVND (reference sequence). The CDR3 runs 14 residues. CDR3 protein: CASSTPGLTGELFF. The CDR3 DNA follows: TGTGCCAGTAGTACACCGGGCCTCACCGGGGAGCTGTTTTTT.